The TCR beta chain under discussion was sequenced for a study of shared clonotypes between healthy human individuals. Study overall: The plates for each donor numbered three CD4 naive, three CD4 memory, two CD8 naive and one CD8 memory.

The CDR3 spans 14 residues. Per the germline V gene, CDR1 is MDHEN and CDR2 is SYDVKM. V was trimmed by 5 bases and J by 0 bases, leaving 11 bases between them. As regards this clone: The antigen remains undetermined.

Donors were healthy HIV-negative adults without recent acute infections or vaccinations. Notes on the study in general: The expectation was that sequencing depth would affect clonotype sharing among donors. Sequencing of the sorted subsets was shown by rarefaction to be incomplete despite large depth.

Sequenced by immunoSEQ multiplex PCR; TCRdb stores in-frame clones only, minus some. The sample contains millions of clones, approximately 93% of which appear only once. The chain recombines TRBV28 with TRBJ2-7; maybe TRBD1 (6 bases). The origin of this receptor is a man aged 18 to 29 in good health. Some clones in this sample may be carry-over from other donors' samples. Sample: naive CD4+ T cells from PBMCs. Subset described: CD45RA+ positively selected. In DNA form, the CDR3 reads TGTGCCAGCAGTACCCGGGACAACTCCTACGAGCAGTACTTC. It yields the protein CASSTRDNSYEQYF.